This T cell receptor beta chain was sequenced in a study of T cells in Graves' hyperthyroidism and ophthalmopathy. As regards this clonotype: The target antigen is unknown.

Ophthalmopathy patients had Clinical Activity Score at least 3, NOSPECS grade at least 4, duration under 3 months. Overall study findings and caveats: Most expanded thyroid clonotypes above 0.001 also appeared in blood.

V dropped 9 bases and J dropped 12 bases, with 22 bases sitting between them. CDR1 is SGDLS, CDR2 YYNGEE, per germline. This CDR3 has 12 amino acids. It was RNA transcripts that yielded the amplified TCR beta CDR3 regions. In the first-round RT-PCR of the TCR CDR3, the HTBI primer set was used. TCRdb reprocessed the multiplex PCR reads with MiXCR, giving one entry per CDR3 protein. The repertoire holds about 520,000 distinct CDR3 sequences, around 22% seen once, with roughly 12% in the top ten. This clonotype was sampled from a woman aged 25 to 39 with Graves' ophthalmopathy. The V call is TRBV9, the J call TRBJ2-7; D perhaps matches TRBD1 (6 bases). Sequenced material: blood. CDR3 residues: CANYRDTCVGYF. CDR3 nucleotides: TGTGCCAACTATCGGGACACCTGTGTGGGGTACTTC.